The next 22 T cell receptor beta chains were all read from a single sample in a study of CD8+ T cells in alopecia areata. Extraction and reverse transcription of RNA yielded cDNA as the sequencing template. Some clones are missing from TCRdb's copy, which holds only in-frame ones; the method was immunoSEQ multiplex PCR. Among 130,000 or so clones listed, 86% were seen once. As for treatment: oral pan-JAK inhibitor, 5-10 mg twice daily. This material consisted of CD8+ T cells sorted from blood, taken at week 4, from a patient treated with tofacitinib. All receptors derive from a human donor with alopecia areata.

V gene TRBV7-9 combines with J gene TRBJ2-5; D is ambiguous. V lost 1 base and J 2 bases, leaving 5 bases between the germline ends. The germline gives CDR1 SEHNR, CDR2 FQNEAQ (reference sequence). The CDR3 covers 13 residues. The CDR3 bases are TGTGCCAGCAGCTTAGAAATTCAAGAGACCCAGTACTTC. It translates to CASSLEIQETQYF.

Turning to this clone: The junction and the germline gene differ at one end; a read error may be behind it. This chain joins TRBV7-7 and TRBJ2-5; D perhaps matches TRBD1 (5 bases). The CDR3 length is 16 residues. Germline loops: CDR1 SSHAT, CDR2 FNYEAQ (reference sequence). The CDR3 coding sequence is TGTGCTAGCAGCTTAGTTGTAACAGAAAGGGGAGAGACCCAGTACTTC. It specifies CASSLVVTERGETQYF.

The chain is built from TRBV6-5 and TRBJ1-1; D is unclear. From germline, CDR1 is MNHEY and CDR2 SVGAGI. The CDR3 runs to 12 residues. Trimming pared 0 bases from V and 8 bases from J, leaving 7 bases between. The CDR3 region is CASSYSAGEAFF. Written as DNA, the CDR3 is TGTGCCAGCAGTTACTCAGCAGGCGAAGCTTTCTTT.

The rearrangement links TRBV9 to TRBJ2-3, with D perhaps being TRBD1 or TRBD2 (5 bases each). From germline, CDR1 is SGDLS and CDR2 YYNGEE. This CDR3 is 15 amino acids long. The V gene lost 0 bases and the J gene lost 2 bases, with 10 bases spanning the gap. CDR3 in amino acids: CASSVGWGSTDTQYF. DNA of the CDR3: TGTGCCAGCAGCGTAGGTTGGGGGTCCACAGATACGCAGTATTTT.

The V gene is TRBV5-1, the J gene TRBJ2-7; a weak D match, TRBD1 (6 bases). This CDR3 is built from 14 residues. Per the germline V gene, CDR1 is SGHRS and CDR2 is YFSETQ. Trimming left V 3 bases short and J 5 bases short, with 15 bases between. In nucleotides, the CDR3 is TGCGCCAGCAGCTCCTCGGACAGACCTAACGAGCAGTACTTC. Translated, it gives CASSSSDRPNEQYF.

This sequence joins TRBV28 and TRBJ1-3; D is unresolved. V was clipped by 1 base and J by 0 bases, with 1 base between them. This CDR3 comprises 13 residues. Germline V gene sequence: CDR1 MDHEN, CDR2 SYDVKM. The CDR3 coding sequence is TGTGCCAGCAGTTTATTCTCTGGAAACACCATATATTTT. Translated, it gives CASSLFSGNTIYF.

The rearrangement links TRBV9 to TRBJ2-2; D gene ambiguous. V shed 9 bases and J shed 0 bases, with 9 bases lying between them. Germline CDR1 and CDR2: SGDLS and YYNGEE. CDR3 length: 13 amino acids. DNA for the CDR3: TGTGCCACCGATGACACGAACACCGGGGAGCTGTTTTTT. Translation gives CATDDTNTGELFF. Variable domain in full (rest from reference TRBV9 and TRBJ2-2): DSGVTQTPKHLITATGQRVTLRCSPRSGDLSVYWYQQSLDQGLQFLIQYYNGEERAKGNILERFSAQQFPDLHSELNLSSLELGDSALYFCATDDTNTGELFFGEGSRLTVL.

The rearrangement uses TRBV7-9 and TRBJ2-2, with D uncertain. CDR1 is SEHNR and CDR2 is FQNEAQ in the germline V gene (reference sequence). V lost 5 bases and J 3 bases, leaving 7 bases between the germline ends. The CDR3 runs 13 residues. The chain's CDR3 is CASSLLDTGELFF. The CDR3, as DNA: TGTGCCAGCAGCCTACTTGACACCGGGGAGCTGTTTTTT.

This chain joins TRBV29-1 and TRBJ2-3; TRBD2 matches 9 bases. Germline V gene sequence: CDR1 SQVTM, CDR2 ANQGSEA. V lost 7 bases, J lost 0 bases, and 11 bases stayed unmatched. The CDR3 runs to 16 residues. The CDR3 loop reads CSAESPSGISTDTQYF. CDR3 bases: TGCAGCGCTGAGAGCCCTAGCGGGATAAGCACAGATACGCAGTATTTT.

The chain links TRBV6-6 to TRBJ1-2, with no clear D. Germline CDR1 and CDR2: MNHNY and SVGAGI (reference sequence). The CDR3 consists of 15 residues. Trimming shortened V by 2 bases and J by 0 bases, and 10 bases separated the two germline ends. Written as DNA, the CDR3 is TGTGCCAGCAGTTACGGTACCGGAGCTAACTATGGCTACACCTTC. It codes for CASSYGTGANYGYTF.

The chain combines TRBV25-1 with TRBJ1-2; D not resolved. The ends were cut back, 2 bases at V and 4 bases at J, with 5 bases in the middle. The CDR3 contains 12 residues. Looked up from germline, CDR1 is MGHDK and CDR2 is SYGVNS. CDR3 nucleotide sequence: TGTGCCAGCAGTGAAGGGAGCTATGGCTACACCTTC. Protein sequence: CASSEGSYGYTF.

V gene TRBV4-1 combines with J gene TRBJ2-1; 11 nucleotides match TRBD2. V dropped 4 bases and J dropped 0; count of bases not matched to a gene: 14. The CDR3 contains 20 residues. Germline assignment: CDR1 MGHRA and CDR2 YSYEKL. The CDR3 loop reads CASSPGGTSGQRSSYNEQFF. The CDR3 DNA is TGCGCCAGCAGCCCCGGCGGGACTAGCGGTCAAAGAAGCTCCTACAATGAGCAGTTCTTC.

The chain has TRBV6-5 and TRBJ2-3; no reliable D call. Germline CDR1 reads MNHEY; CDR2 reads SVGAGI. Trimming pared 2 bases from V and 6 bases from J, leaving 3 bases between. The CDR3 is 11 residues long. CDR3 DNA: TGTGCCAGCAGTTACGGGGATACGCAGTATTTT. It specifies CASSYGDTQYF.

This clone was found a few times. This same CDR3 is encoded by further DNA sequences in the sample. The chain combines TRBV5-1 with TRBJ2-7, with 10 bases that match TRBD1. J gave up 5 bases and V 0 bases, and 2 bases lay outside the gene matches. The germline gives CDR1 SGHRS, CDR2 YFSETQ. The CDR3 length is 14 residues. CDR3 loop: CASSLGQGADEQYF. CDR3 in DNA: TGCGCCAGCAGCTTGGGACAGGGGGCCGACGAGCAGTACTTC.

The chain recombines TRBV7-2 with TRBJ2-7; D unresolved. V gave up 10 bases and J gave up 2 bases, with 15 bases separating them. The CDR3 is made up of 13 amino acids. Germline CDR1 reads SGHTA; CDR2 reads FQGNSA. The CDR3: CANALGLTYEQYF. In nucleotides, the CDR3 is TGTGCCAACGCGTTAGGGCTTACCTACGAGCAGTACTTC.

The table lists this clone with a few counts. The J gene is TRBJ2-3, the V gene TRBV7-9; D is ambiguous. Germline lookup yields CDR1 SEHNR and CDR2 FQNEAQ (reference sequence). The ends were cut back, 5 bases at V and 4 bases at J, with 4 bases in the middle. There are 11 residues in the CDR3. In DNA, the CDR3 is TGTGCCAGCAGCCACTCAGATACGCAGTATTTT. The encoded protein is CASSHSDTQYF.

The rearrangement uses TRBV13 and TRBJ2-5; D gene ambiguous. The DNA end lines up better with TRBJ2-7; the J call may be wrong. From germline, CDR1 is PRHDT and CDR2 FYEKMQ (reference sequence). This CDR3 spans 13 amino acids. The CDR3 DNA reads TGTGCCAGCAGCTTAGTACATGACAACGAGCAGTACTTC. It is translated as CASSLVHDNEQYF.

This clone appeared a single time. DNA of the CDR3: TGTGCCAGCAGTCCCGATATGGAAGGCCAACTACGAGAGCAGTACTTC. This gives the protein CASSPDMEGQLREQYF. This chain uses TRBV27 with TRBJ2-7; D unresolved. This CDR3 has 16 amino acids. The germline gives CDR1 MNHEY, CDR2 SMNVEV (reference sequence). Trimming pared 5 bases from V and 7 bases from J, leaving 24 bases between.

The J gene is TRBJ1-1, the V gene TRBV18; TRBD1 is a possible D gene (6 bases). In germline, CDR1 is KGHSH, CDR2 LQKENI. This CDR3 has 15 residues. V gave up 3 bases and J gave up 3 bases, with 14 bases separating them. Here the CDR3 reads CASSPDRSLYTEAFF. The DNA of the CDR3 is TGTGCCAGCTCACCGGACAGAAGCCTTTACACTGAAGCTTTCTTT. The full variable domain, with the rest looked up from reference TRBV18 and TRBJ1-1, is NAGVMQNPRHLVRRRGQEARLRCSPMKGHSHVYWYRQLPEEGLKFMVYLQKENIIDESGMPKERFSAEFPKEGPSILRIQQVVRGDSAAYFCASSPDRSLYTEAFFGQGTRLTVV.

The V call is TRBV5-4, the J call TRBJ2-3; perhaps TRBD2 as D (6 bases). The CDR3 is 15 residues long. V lost 3 bases to trimming and J lost 2 bases, with 13 bases between them. CDR1 and CDR2 (germline): SGHNT, YYREEE (reference sequence). The CDR3 loop reads CASSYDGSITDTQYF. DNA for the CDR3: TGTGCCAGCAGCTACGACGGGAGTATCACAGATACGCAGTATTTT.

The table lists this clone with a few counts. The chain carries TRBV12-5 and TRBJ2-3, with unresolved D. Germline loops: CDR1 LGHNT, CDR2 FRNRAP. The V gene lost 4 bases and the J gene lost 6 bases, with 14 bases spanning the gap. CDR3 size: 14 residues. The CDR3 reads CASGSPPVLDTQYF. In DNA form, the CDR3 reads TGTGCTAGTGGTTCGCCGCCCGTTCTCGATACGCAGTATTTT.

The chain employs TRBV29-1 and TRBJ2-1, with 7 bases fitting TRBD1. After removal of 4 bases from V and 0 bases from J, the junction contained 3 bases not matched to a gene. Germline CDR1 SQVTM, CDR2 ANQGSEA. The CDR3 runs to 14 residues. The CDR3 sequence is CSVAHRGSYNEQFF. DNA of the CDR3: TGCAGCGTTGCTCACAGGGGCTCCTACAATGAGCAGTTCTTC.